This TCR beta chain came from a study of control samples from healthy donors and cancer patients. The V end lost 0 bases, the J end lost 1 base, and 6 bases lay between the germline ends. CDR1 SGHTA and CDR2 FQGNSA come from the germline V gene. This CDR3 has 14 residues. The data were produced by immunoSEQ multiplex PCR, yet TCRdb's version contains in-frame clones alone and is incomplete. Of 230,000 or so clones listed, over 90% are singletons. The sample consisted of blood. V usage is TRBV7-2 and J usage is TRBJ1-1; no clear D gene. This TCR came from a man between 45 and 60 years old in good health. The CDR3 spells CASSLAVRNTEAFF. The CDR3 nucleotides are TGTGCCAGCAGCTTAGCGGTAAGGAACACTGAAGCTTTCTTT.